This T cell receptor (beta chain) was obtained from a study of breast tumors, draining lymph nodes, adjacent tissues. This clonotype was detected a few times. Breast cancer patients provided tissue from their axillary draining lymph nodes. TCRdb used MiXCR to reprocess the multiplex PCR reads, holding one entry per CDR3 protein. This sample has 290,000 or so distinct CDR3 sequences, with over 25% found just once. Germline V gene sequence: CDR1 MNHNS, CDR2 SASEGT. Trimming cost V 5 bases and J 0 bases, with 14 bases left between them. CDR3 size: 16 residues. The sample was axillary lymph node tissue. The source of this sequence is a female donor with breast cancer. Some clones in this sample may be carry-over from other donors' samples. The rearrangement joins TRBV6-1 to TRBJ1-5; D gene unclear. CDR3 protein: CASSKRVRYSNQPQHF. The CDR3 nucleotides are TGTGCCAGCAGTAAAAGGGTGCGGTATAGCAATCAGCCCCAGCATTTT.